The text below deals with one T cell receptor beta chain. Its antigen is currently unknown. Profiled with immunoSEQ multiplex PCR; TCRdb holds only in-frame clones, not every one. In the table there are about 2.3 million clones, 85% to 95% of which are singletons. V was clipped by 0 bases and J by 9 bases, with 12 bases between them. The CDR3 consists of 14 residues. The germline V gene encodes CDR1 SGHNT and CDR2 YENEEA. The data belong to a study of shared clonotypes between healthy human individuals. Study context: The cohort had two women and a few men, ages 18 to 49. Donors had three CD4 naive, three CD4 memory, two CD8 naive and one CD8 memory plate apiece. Study-wide results and caveats: Generally, naive subsets (rather than memory subsets) showed larger estimated richness.

The sample consisted of naive CD4+ T cells from PBMCs. As to subset: CD45RA+ positively selected. This clonotype originated in a man aged 18-30 years in good health. Some clones in this sample may be carry-over from other donors' samples. V is TRBV11-3 and J is TRBJ2-1; possibly TRBD2 for D (5 bases). The DNA for the CDR3 is TGTGCCAGCAGCTTAGATCCGGGCGCGGGTGAGCAGTTCTTC. Its protein product is CASSLDPGAGEQFF.